The clone carrying this TCR beta chain was detected ten times or more. Its target is not known. The sample originates from a study of regulatory T cells in long-lasting Graves disease. Overall study findings and caveats: Tissue studied was limited to peripheral blood, excluding thyroid tissue.

V shed 4 bases and J shed 3 bases, with 9 bases lying between them. CDR3 length equals 13 residues. Germline V CDR1 and CDR2: SGHRS, YFSETQ. Stated time point: newly diagnosed GD, antithyroid drugs for less than 3 months. PBMC-derived RNA was used for the TCR library. HTBI primers from iRepertoire and Arm-PCR of CDR3 regions yielded the TCR beta libraries. Under the authors' procedure: Gene usage covered around 62 TRBV and 13 to 15 TRBJ segments. Each CDR3 protein gets one entry after TCRdb re-called the multiplex PCR reads with MiXCR. The V and J calls, along with clone size, are taken from TCRdb and not from the paper's own processing. The sample carries 300,000 to 400,000 distinct CDR3 sequences, approximately 16% recorded once. This sample also belongs to another study, concerning T cells in Graves' hyperthyroidism and ophthalmopathy. That publication notes: Researchers found most expanded thyroid clonotypes above 0.001 in blood as well.

The clonotype was recovered from a man aged 35 to 55 with Graves disease. The sequenced sample was peripheral blood mononuclear cells (PBMCs), obtained at new diagnosis, from a patient treated with antithyroid drugs. The gene calls are TRBV5-1 and TRBJ2-3, with D unclear. The CDR3: CASSPDVTDTQYF. CDR3 DNA sequence: TGCGCCAGCAGCCCCGACGTAACAGATACGCAGTATTTT.